This T cell receptor beta chain was captured by sequencing in a study of OX40 agonist ivuxolimab in advanced cancers. Study in general: At 75% to 90% male, the cohort had a mean age of roughly 60 years, ranging from roughly 20 to 90. Findings of the study overall: On average, CD8+ T cells showed a greater number of expanded clones than CD4+.

Note on this clone: What it recognizes is unknown.

Here immunoSEQ multiplex PCR was the method, and the copy in TCRdb shows in-frame clones only, minus some. This sample has 45,000 to 55,000 clones, with nearly 85% found just once. V lost 3 bases, J lost 3 bases, and 14 bases lay in between. The germline V gene has CDR1 LNHDA and CDR2 SQIVND (reference sequence). The CDR3 runs to 16 residues. The chain is built from TRBV19 and TRBJ1-4; D ambiguous. This receptor was obtained from an adult with an advanced solid tumor such as melanoma, head and neck, liver or kidney cancer. The specimen was CD4+ or CD8+ T cells sorted from blood, collected in a trial of the OX40 agonist ivuxolimab. CDR3 in DNA: TGTGCCAGTAGTATTGGGTCAACCTCCGCTAATGAAAAACTGTTTTTT. Amino acid sequence: CASSIGSTSANEKLFF.